These 30 T cell receptor beta chains were all obtained from the same sample, sequenced in a study of tumor and adjacent non-tumor tissue in lung cancer. This sample's RNA came from whole unsorted tissue. Distant lung tissue was collected more than 3 cm away from the tumor edge. The library came from three nested PCR rounds adapted from ARM-PCR protocols. MiXCR was run by TCRdb on the multiplex PCR reads, yielding one entry per CDR3 protein. The sample records 100,000 or so distinct CDR3 sequences, roughly 60% being singletons. Sequenced: distant non-tumor lung tissue. These receptors were taken from a man aged 25-40 years with non-small cell lung cancer.

As for this clonotype: The junction and the germline gene differ at one end; a read error may be behind it. The CDR3 region has the DNA TGCGCCAGCAACGACAGGGTTGGGTATGGCTACACCTTC. It codes for CASNDRVGYGYTF. V gene TRBV6-4 combines with J gene TRBJ1-2; TRBD1 matches 7 bases. The CDR3 has 13 amino acids. Germline V gene sequence: CDR1 MRHNA, CDR2 SNTAGT.

This clonotype was seen a few times. Just one base apart from a much larger clone, this may be a read error. This rearrangement joins TRBV4-1 to TRBJ2-7; 9 bases line up with TRBD1. Germline V lookup: CDR1 MGHRA, CDR2 YSYEKL. The CDR3 length is 15 residues. This chain's CDR3 is CVSSPEGTGGLGQYF. CDR3 sequence (DNA): TGCGTCAGCAGCCCGGAAGGTACAGGGGGCCTCGGGCAGTACTTC.

This clonotype has ten or more counts. The chain recombines TRBV28 with TRBJ1-2; D call uncertain. CDR1 MDHEN and CDR2 SYDVKM come from the germline V gene. The CDR3 covers 12 residues. V was shortened by 1 base and J by 9 bases, with 9 bases between the two germline ends. The CDR3: CASSLSLSSYTF. DNA of the CDR3: TGTGCCAGCAGTTTATCACTTAGTAGCTACACCTTC.

To note about this clonotype: An end of the junction differs from the germline gene, which may be a read error. The CDR3 sequence is CSARDAAVVVYNERFF. The CDR3 region has the DNA TGCAGTGCTAGAGATGCTGCGGTAGTAGTATACAATGAGCGGTTCTTC. The chain combines TRBV20-1 with TRBJ2-1; D is unresolved. This CDR3 has 16 residues. Per germline, CDR1 DFQATT and CDR2 SNEGSKA (reference sequence).

CDR3 amino acids: CASSDENGDADTQYF. DNA for the CDR3: TGTGCCAGCAGCGACGAAAACGGGGATGCAGATACGCAGTATTTT. This chain connects TRBV3-1 to TRBJ2-3, with D possibly matching TRBD2 (5 bases). CDR3 length: 15 amino acids. Germline V gene lookup returns CDR1 LGHDT and CDR2 YNNKEL (reference sequence). Trimming shortened V by 5 bases and J by 4 bases, and 16 bases separated the two germline ends.

On this clonotype itself: A read error may account for a junction end that differs from germline. CDR3 DNA sequence: TGCAGTGTTGAAGATCTTCGGCGGGGGCGGGCATACTTC. This translates into CSVEDLRRGRAYF. V is TRBV29-1 and J is TRBJ2-5; possible D gene TRBD2, 7 bases. Germline CDR1 reads SQVTM; CDR2 reads ANQGSEA. The CDR3 sequence is 13 residues long.

The V gene is TRBV11-2, the J gene TRBJ2-1; 7 bases agree with TRBD2. Germline lookup yields CDR1 SGHAT and CDR2 FQNNGV. The trim removed 5 bases at V and 7 bases at J, leaving 14 bases unmatched. The CDR3 has 16 amino acids. Written as DNA, the CDR3 is TGTGCCAGCAGCCATCTCCCAGCGGGAAGTGATAATGAGCAGTTCTTC. Translation gives CASSHLPAGSDNEQFF.

The J gene is TRBJ2-7, the V gene TRBV2; 10 nucleotides align to TRBD2. CDR3 length equals 14 residues. CDR1 is SNHLY, CDR2 FYNNEI, per germline. The ends lost 6 bases at V and 3 bases at J; junction bases unmatched: 5. The CDR3 loop reads CASRAGTSVYEQYF. The DNA of the CDR3 is TGTGCCAGCAGAGCCGGGACTAGCGTCTACGAGCAGTACTTC.

This rearrangement joins TRBV6-5 to TRBJ2-6; 7 bases are shared with TRBD2. Germline V gene lookup returns CDR1 MNHEY and CDR2 SVGAGI. V lost 6 bases and J lost 4; bases outside the gene matches: 6. This CDR3 has 15 amino acids. The CDR3 DNA sequence: TGTGCCAGCAGGGAGGGAGGGGAAGGGGCCAACGTCCTGACTTTC. It yields the protein CASREGGEGANVLTF.

Comments on this clonotype: This likely comes from a read error, as the CDR3 has no conserved phenylalanine or tryptophan at its end. The DNA is left out, because the CDR3 cannot be placed on it with certainty; the CDR3 is given as TCRdb lists it. The CDR3 sequence is CASSLGTPGTGEQFI. The V and J genes are TRBV7-3 and TRBJ2-2; TRBD1, the table's D call, lacks a check against the DNA. CDR1 is SGHTA and CDR2 is FQGTGA in the germline V gene. Termini included, the CDR3 measures 15 amino acids.

The chain joins TRBV6-5 to TRBJ2-6; D is ambiguous. Between the trimmed V and J ends, which lost 7 bases and 2 bases, there was a span of 9 bases. The CDR3 has 14 residues. CDR1 MNHEY and CDR2 SVGAGI come from the germline V gene. As DNA, the CDR3 is TGTGCCAGCAATTTCAGCCCTGGGGCCAACGTCCTGACTTTC. The encoded protein is CASNFSPGANVLTF.

This clonotype was found once. Given the absence of the conserved phenylalanine or tryptophan at the CDR3 end, a read error is likely. This chain joins TRBV11-3 and TRBJ2-1; no firm D call. The CDR3 sequence is 13 residues long. Germline V lookup: CDR1 SGHNT, CDR2 YENEEA. The CDR3 nucleotides read TGTGCCAGCAACTTAGATCTGGGTTCCGAGCAGTTCATC. Its translation: CASNLDLGSEQFI.

The rearrangement uses TRBV5-4 and TRBJ2-1; TRBD2 is a possible D gene (5 bases). Germline V lookup: CDR1 SGHNT, CDR2 YYREEE (reference sequence). This CDR3 has 14 residues. V gave up 8 bases and J gave up 2 bases, with 14 bases separating them. CDR3 sequence (DNA): TGTGCCAGGAGTGGACTCAGTCCCTACAATGAGCAGTTCTTC. As protein: CARSGLSPYNEQFF.

This clonotype came up a few times. A read error is possible here, since a much larger clone lies one base away. The chain recombines TRBV4-3 with TRBJ1-2; D is undetermined. Germline CDR1 reads LGHNA; CDR2 reads YSLEER. V dropped 0 bases and J dropped 3 bases, with 11 bases sitting between them. This CDR3 spans 15 amino acids. The CDR3 region is CASSQEVWIHYGYTF. The CDR3 region has the DNA TGCGCCAGCAGCCAAGAAGTGTGGATCCACTATGGCTACACCTTC.

The genes are TRBV11-2 and TRBJ2-3, with D unresolved. From germline, CDR1 is SGHAT and CDR2 FQNNGV. V lost 1 base, J lost 4 bases, and 6 bases lay in between. The CDR3 is 13 amino acids. The CDR3 spells CASSLGGADTQYF. The CDR3 DNA reads TGTGCCAGCAGCTTAGGTGGGGCAGATACGCAGTATTTT.

Worth noting for this clonotype: A read error may account for a junction end that differs from germline. V gene TRBV10-1 combines with J gene TRBJ2-1; 8 bases fit TRBD1. From germline, CDR1 is WNHNN and CDR2 SYGVQD (reference sequence). The CDR3 is 15 residues long. CDR3 in amino acids: CASSEHRTGYNEQLF. The CDR3, as DNA: TGCGCCAGCAGTGAGCACAGGACAGGGTACAATGAGCAGCTCTTC.

Note on this clonotype: Since a much larger clone is just one base distant, this may be a read error. V usage is TRBV5-6 and J usage is TRBJ2-1; a weak D match, TRBD1 (5 bases). The V gene lost 0 bases and the J gene lost 3 bases, with 13 bases spanning the gap. The CDR3 sequence is 16 residues long. Germline CDR1 SGHDT, CDR2 YYEEEE. The CDR3 sequence: CASSLVGRKHYNEQFF. Here the CDR3 DNA reads TGTGCCAGCAGCTTGGTGGGGCGGAAACACTACAATGAGCAGTTCTTC.

This clonotype was seen many times. The chain carries TRBV6-2 or TRBV6-3 and TRBJ1-1; 7 positions agree with TRBD1. Trimming took 5 bases from V and 3 from J; bases not matched to a gene: 6. The CDR3 is 14 residues long. Germline values: CDR1 MNHEY, CDR2 SVGEGT. The CDR3 protein is CASSETRGYTEAFF. CDR3 nucleotides: TGTGCCAGCAGTGAAACCAGGGGGTACACTGAAGCTTTCTTT.

The rearrangement joins TRBV12-3 or TRBV12-4 to TRBJ1-4; D call uncertain. The CDR3 is made up of 12 amino acids. Trimming shortened V by 5 bases and J by 8 bases, and 9 bases separated the two germline ends. The CDR3 DNA sequence: TGTGCCAGCAGTCAACCCCGAGAAAAACTGTTTTTT. It is translated as CASSQPREKLFF.

Note on this clonotype: With a much larger clone just one base away, this may be a read error. The chain recombines TRBV10-3 with TRBJ2-3; possible D gene TRBD1, 8 bases. This CDR3 contains 15 residues. Looked up from germline, CDR1 is ENHRY and CDR2 is SYGVKD. V lost 6 bases, J lost 6 bases, and 19 bases lay in between. The CDR3 DNA reads as TGTGCCATCAGGAATGACAGGGGAGGGCACGATACGCAGTATTTT. It translates to CAIRNDRGGHDTQYF.

About this clonotype: Because the CDR3 is missing its conserved closing phenylalanine or tryptophan, this is likely a read error. The V and J genes are TRBV5-4 and TRBJ2-5; TRBD2 matches 8 bases. Trimming took 0 bases from V and 3 from J; bases not matched to a gene: 4. The CDR3 has 15 residues. The germline V gene has CDR1 SGHNT and CDR2 YYREEE (reference sequence). In nucleotides, the CDR3 is TGTGCCAGCAGCTTGGCTTTAGCGGGGAAAGAGACCCAGTACTCC. This translates into CASSLALAGKETQYS.

The V call is TRBV20-1, the J call TRBJ2-1; D perhaps matches TRBD2 (5 bases). V was trimmed by 6 bases and J by 1 base, leaving 19 bases between them. The CDR3 has 16 residues. Germline CDR1 reads DFQATT; CDR2 reads SNEGSKA (reference sequence). CDR3: CSAPGDGRRSYNEQFF. The CDR3 nucleotides read TGCAGTGCCCCCGGGGATGGCAGGAGGTCCTACAATGAGCAGTTCTTC.

Worth noting for this clonotype: Just one base apart from a much larger clone, this may be a read error. This sequence joins TRBV12-3 or TRBV12-4 and TRBJ1-1; D unresolved. This CDR3 comprises 15 residues. CDR3 coding DNA: TGTGCCAGCAGTTTAGATATGGCGGGGAACACTGAAGCTTTATTT. Encoded protein: CASSLDMAGNTEALF.

Comments on this clonotype: Likely a read error: the CDR3 ends without its conserved phenylalanine or tryptophan. This chain connects TRBV11-2 to TRBJ2-4, with D perhaps matching TRBD2 (7 bases). The CDR3 length is 14 residues. With 7 bases removed from V and 10 bases from J, the gap between germline ends came to 20 bases. Germline V gene lookup returns CDR1 SGHAT and CDR2 FQNNGV. CDR3 amino acids: CASTYGGRGKIQYL. The CDR3 DNA reads as TGTGCCAGCACCTACGGGGGGCGAGGAAAGATTCAGTACTTA.

For this clonotype: A read error is likely, as this CDR3 ends without the conserved phenylalanine or tryptophan. No DNA is shown, since the ends of the CDR3 on it are uncertain; the CDR3 is the one TCRdb lists. The chain couples TRBV20-1 to TRBJ1-1; the listed D gene, TRBD1, was not tested against the DNA. The CDR3 length is 12 residues, termini included. Germline lookup yields CDR1 DFQATT and CDR2 SNEGSKA (reference sequence). CDR3 residues: CSAHPGRTEASV.

Worth noting for this clonotype: Being one base from a much bigger clone, this may be a read error. CDR3: CSAPGLAGGEIQYF. For the CDR3, the DNA is TGCAGTGCGCCTGGACTAGCGGGGGGGGAGATCCAGTACTTC. The genes are TRBV20-1 and TRBJ2-5; TRBD2 matches 15 bases. CDR1 is DFQATT and CDR2 is SNEGSKA in the germline V gene (reference sequence). CDR3 length: 14 residues.

In this sample, this clonotype turned up once. Germline and junction disagree at one end, which may indicate a read error. V gene TRBV11-2 combines with J gene TRBJ2-7, with 7 bases that match TRBD1. Germline V lookup: CDR1 SGHAT, CDR2 FQNNGV. The CDR3 loop spans 14 amino acids. The CDR3 sequence is CASSLGDRCYEQYF. In DNA form, the CDR3 reads TGTGCCAGCAGTTTAGGGGACAGATGCTACGAGCAGTACTTC.

This clonotype was recorded a few times. This may be a read error: a much more frequent sequence differs by one nucleotide. The genes are TRBV20-1 and TRBJ1-1, with 9 positions matching TRBD1. This CDR3 has 12 amino acids. J lost 8 bases, V lost 6 bases, and 7 bases had no gene match. Germline values: CDR1 DFQATT, CDR2 SNEGSKA (reference sequence). CDR3 region: CSAETGGFEAFF. CDR3 nucleotides: TGCAGTGCGGAGACAGGGGGGTTCGAAGCTTTCTTT.

A note on this clonotype: The junction departs from the called germline gene at one end, perhaps through a read error. The V call is TRBV20-1, the J call TRBJ2-2, with D tentatively TRBD1 or TRBD2 (5 bases each). Germline CDR1 DFQATT, CDR2 SNEGSKA (reference sequence). CDR3 length: 18 residues. CDR3: CSARDHWGSGGDTGELLF. CDR3 sequence (DNA): TGTAGTGCTAGAGATCATTGGGGGAGCGGTGGAGACACCGGGGAGCTGCTTTTT.

This clonotype came up many times. CDR3 loop: CASSLDSSFYGYTF. Written as DNA, the CDR3 is TGTGCCAGCAGCTTGGACTCCTCATTCTATGGCTACACCTTC. The gene calls are TRBV5-4 and TRBJ1-2; D is unresolved. V gave up 0 bases and J gave up 4 bases, with 10 bases separating them. CDR3 length: 14 residues. Germline V gives CDR1 SGHNT, CDR2 YYREEE (reference sequence).